This TCR beta chain was captured by sequencing in a study of shared clonotypes between healthy human individuals. Study-wide points: Depth was large, yet rarefaction showed that sorted-subset sequencing was incomplete. Tissue TCR repertoires likely differ from these blood-only repertoires.

Note on this clone: Its target is not known.

The naive CD8 fraction comprised CD45RO-negative cells positively selected for CCR7 and excluded terminally differentiated effector memory CD45RA+ cells. The study enrolled healthy HIV-negative adults without recent acute infections or vaccinations as donors. The CDR3 loop spans 14 amino acids. The ends were cut back, 6 bases at V and 0 bases at J, with 11 bases in the middle. The germline V gene encodes CDR1 MDHEN and CDR2 SYDVKM. About 30,000 T cell genomes (approximately 190 ng DNA) went into each sorted-subset replicate. Using immunoSEQ multiplex PCR, the repertoire was profiled, and TCRdb retains in-frame clones only, with some absent. The table has about 2.1 million clones, over 85% seen once.

The sequence came from a man between 18 and 29 years old in good health. Some clones in this sample may be carry-over from other donors' samples. The sequenced sample consisted of naive CD8+ T cells from PBMCs. The chain uses TRBV28 and TRBJ1-1; D is unclear. The CDR3 coding sequence is TGTGCCAGCAGCTCCGGACGGCTGAACACTGAAGCTTTCTTT. Protein sequence: CASSSGRLNTEAFF.